This passage covers 18 T cell receptor beta chains from one sample sequenced in a study of cytotoxic CD8 clonotypes in ibrutinib-treated CLL. The data were produced by immunoSEQ multiplex PCR, yet TCRdb's version contains in-frame clones alone and is incomplete. The sample includes some 290,000 clones, just under 80% of them seen just once. The sample was PBMCs, taken before ibrutinib treatment. These receptors were obtained from a human donor with chronic lymphocytic leukemia.

There are many counts of this clone. The rearrangement joins TRBV2 to TRBJ1-5; D call uncertain. Germline CDR1 is SNHLY and CDR2 is FYNNEI. Between the trimmed V and J ends, which lost 6 bases and 7 bases, there was a span of 16 bases. The CDR3 is 14 residues long. The CDR3 protein is CASSPGGEAQPQHF. The CDR3 DNA sequence: TGTGCCAGCAGCCCGGGAGGAGAGGCCCAGCCCCAGCATTTT.

The chain has TRBV5-4 and TRBJ2-1; no clear D gene. The CDR3 is 14 residues long. V lost 1 base and J 7 bases, leaving 12 bases between the germline ends. CDR1 is SGHNT, CDR2 YYREEE, per germline (reference sequence). CDR3 protein: CASSLRILKNEQFF. CDR3 coding DNA: TGTGCCAGCAGCTTGAGGATCCTAAAAAATGAGCAGTTCTTC.

The genes are TRBV29-1 and TRBJ1-4; 9 positions agree with TRBD1. Germline loops: CDR1 SQVTM, CDR2 ANQGSEA. V gave up 7 bases and J gave up 7 bases; unmatched junction bases: 7. This CDR3 comprises 13 residues. The DNA for the CDR3 is TGCAGCGGGGGACAGGGTGAGCGTGAAAAACTGTTTTTT. Amino acid sequence: CSGGQGEREKLFF. The complete variable domain, with remaining parts taken from reference TRBV29-1 and TRBJ1-4, reads SAVISQKPSRDICQRGTSLTIQCQVDSQVTMMFWYRQQPGQSLTLIATANQGSEATYESGFVIDKFPISRPNLTFSTLTVSNMSPEDSSIYLCSGGQGEREKLFFGSGTQLSVL.

This clone appeared a few times. V gene TRBV7-6 combines with J gene TRBJ1-5; D remains ambiguous. The germline gives CDR1 SGHVS, CDR2 FNYEAQ. The CDR3 runs 14 residues. Trimming removed 5 bases from V and 0 bases from J, with 8 bases in between. Here the CDR3 reads CASSRGVSNQPQHF. CDR3 bases: TGTGCCAGCAGCCGGGGTGTTAGCAATCAGCCCCAGCATTTT.

The rearrangement joins TRBV2 to TRBJ1-4; D call uncertain. V lost 5 bases, J lost 8 bases, and 15 bases lay in between. CDR1 is SNHLY and CDR2 is FYNNEI in the germline V gene. The CDR3 has 14 amino acids. The CDR3 protein is CASSKIRAGEKLFF. As DNA, the CDR3 is TGTGCCAGCAGTAAGATACGGGCGGGAGAAAAACTGTTTTTT.

The sample holds one count of this clone. The DNA is left out, because the CDR3 cannot be placed on it with certainty; the CDR3 is given as TCRdb lists it. The chain recombines TRBV28 with TRBJ2-7; TRBD2 was called by the table and not checked on the DNA. Germline V lookup: CDR1 MDHEN, CDR2 SYDVKM. 14 amino acids form the CDR3, both terminal residues included. The CDR3: CASSSTLGVYEQYF.

The chain couples TRBV14 to TRBJ2-3; TRBD2 matches at 7 bases. V dropped 2 bases and J dropped 3; count of bases not matched to a gene: 11. The CDR3 is 17 residues long. Germline V gene data show CDR1 as SGHDN and CDR2 as FVKESK. The CDR3 nucleotides read TGTGCCAGCAGCCAAAAAAGGCGCGGGAGACGAACAGATACGCAGTATTTT. Its protein product is CASSQKRRGRRTDTQYF.

This clone was picked up many times. The CDR3 here is CASSQGEGYYGYTF. CDR3 sequence (DNA): TGCGCCAGCAGCCAAGGGGAGGGATACTATGGCTACACCTTC. The chain uses TRBV4-3 and TRBJ1-2, with D uncertain. The CDR3 length is 14 residues. Looked up from germline, CDR1 is LGHNA and CDR2 is YSLEER. V lost 1 base and J lost 3, with 9 bases in between.

The V gene is TRBV19, the J gene TRBJ2-5, with 10 bases matching TRBD2. Unmatched junction bases numbered 8, after V lost 5 bases and J lost 5 bases. Germline V lookup: CDR1 LNHDA, CDR2 SQIVND (reference sequence). CDR3 size: 15 residues. Written as DNA, the CDR3 is TGTGCCAGTAGTCCTAGCGGGAGTCGCTCGGAGACCCAGTACTTC. It yields the protein CASSPSGSRSETQYF. Full variable domain (missing parts from reference TRBV19 and TRBJ2-5): DGGITQSPKYLFRKEGQNVTLSCEQNLNHDAMYWYRQDPGQGLRLIYYSQIVNDFQKGDIAEGYSVSREKKESFPLTVTSAQKNPTAFYLCASSPSGSRSETQYFGPGTRLLVL.

The gene calls are TRBV21-1 and TRBJ2-1; whether TRBD2, the table's D call, matches the DNA was not checked. TRBV21-1 is flagged as a pseudogene. This CDR3 comprises 19 residues. The CDR3 is CASSKGRTSGRDSYNEQFF. The CDR3 DNA reads TGTGCCAGCAGCAAAGGGCGGACTAGCGGGAGAGACTCCTACAATGAGCAGTTCTTC.

The gene calls are TRBV7-6 and TRBJ2-2; tentatively, D is TRBD1 (6 bases). CDR3 length equals 16 residues. The V end lost 1 base, the J end lost 5 bases, and 14 bases lay between the germline ends. From germline, CDR1 is SGHVS and CDR2 FNYEAQ. The CDR3 DNA sequence: TGTGCCAGCAGCTTAGTGCCCGGAAGGGGGACCGGGGAGCTGTTTTTT. The encoded protein is CASSLVPGRGTGELFF.

CDR3 sequence (DNA): TGCAGTGCTACAGGAGCGTACGAGCAGTACTTC. Translated: CSATGAYEQYF. The V and J genes are TRBV20-1 and TRBJ2-7; D gene uncertain. From germline, CDR1 is DFQATT and CDR2 SNEGSKA (reference sequence). V shed 4 bases and J shed 4 bases, with 8 bases lying between them. CDR3 length equals 11 residues.

This clone was observed once. The same CDR3 arises from other DNA sequences in this sample as well. This rearrangement joins TRBV4-3 to TRBJ2-1; D is uncertain. Trimming left V 0 bases short and J 8 bases short, with 8 bases between. This CDR3 comprises 13 residues. From germline, CDR1 is LGHNA and CDR2 YSLEER. CDR3 amino acids: CASSQDLVDEQFF. CDR3 bases: TGCGCCAGCAGCCAAGATCTCGTCGATGAGCAGTTCTTC.

This chain uses TRBV30 with TRBJ1-2; the match to TRBD1 covers 9 bases. After removal of 4 bases from V and 9 bases from J, the junction contained 12 bases not matched to a gene. This CDR3 comprises 14 residues. Germline V gives CDR1 GTSNPN, CDR2 SVGIG (reference sequence). The CDR3 is CAWTLSTGGCSYTF. In nucleotides, the CDR3 is TGTGCCTGGACTCTATCCACAGGGGGCTGTAGCTACACCTTC.

The chain combines TRBV19 with TRBJ2-2; the match to TRBD1 covers 7 bases. CDR1 is LNHDA and CDR2 is SQIVND in the germline V gene (reference sequence). CDR3 length: 15 residues. Losses at the gene ends were 1 base for V and 5 bases for J; bases not matched to a gene: 4. The CDR3 region has the DNA TGTGCCAGTAGTATAGGTAGGGGGCGAACCGGGGAGCTGTTTTTT. Its translation is CASSIGRGRTGELFF. The full variable domain, its missing parts supplied by reference TRBV19 and TRBJ2-2, is DGGITQSPKYLFRKEGQNVTLSCEQNLNHDAMYWYRQDPGQGLRLIYYSQIVNDFQKGDIAEGYSVSREKKESFPLTVTSAQKNPTAFYLCASSIGRGRTGELFFGEGSRLTVL.

This chain connects TRBV2 to TRBJ2-7, with D possibly being TRBD1 (5 bases). Germline V gene sequence: CDR1 SNHLY, CDR2 FYNNEI. CDR3 length: 12 residues. Trimming cost V 8 bases and J 2 bases, with 10 bases left between them. The CDR3 DNA sequence: TGTGCCAGCCAGGGTATCGCCTACGAGCAGTACTTC. Translating it yields CASQGIAYEQYF.

The J gene is TRBJ2-4, the V gene TRBV7-2; D is unclear. The length of the CDR3 is 15 residues. Germline assignment: CDR1 SGHTA and CDR2 FQGNSA. V was clipped by 1 base and J by 0 bases, with 7 bases between them. The CDR3 loop is CASSLGGRAKNIQYF. CDR3 bases: TGTGCCAGCAGCTTAGGGGGTCGAGCCAAAAACATTCAGTACTTC.

This chain connects TRBV7-9 to TRBJ2-1, with TRBD2 identical over 7 bases. Looked up from germline, CDR1 is SEHNR and CDR2 is FQNEAQ (reference sequence). CDR3 length: 15 amino acids. Trimming removed 1 base from V and 5 bases from J; junction bases left unmatched: 5. CDR3 protein: CASSLDREENNEQFF. The CDR3 region has the DNA TGTGCCAGCAGCTTAGATCGGGAGGAGAACAATGAGCAGTTCTTC.